These T cell receptor beta chains were read from a single sample in a study of OX40 agonist ivuxolimab in advanced cancers. Sequencing was performed with immunoSEQ multiplex PCR; in TCRdb, only in-frame clones are kept and a portion is missing. There are 25,000 to 40,000 clones in the sample; approximately 87% occur only once, and approximately 31% lies in the top ten. Sequencing was performed on CD4+ or CD8+ T cells sorted from blood, taken in a trial of the OX40 agonist ivuxolimab. These receptors were collected from an adult with an advanced solid tumor such as melanoma, head and neck, liver or kidney cancer. The CDR3 runs from the conserved cysteine through the conserved F or W. D genes are given only for firm matches. Rows give clone size only sometimes, using once, few, many, or a class for an expanded clone.

size | J | D | V | CDR3 | DNA
- | TRBJ2-7 | TRBD2 | TRBV5-6 | CASSLWREVSYEQYF | TGTGCCAGCAGCTTGTGGCGGGAGGTCTCCTACGAGCAGTACTTC
- | TRBJ2-7 | TRBD2 | TRBV9 | CASSGSGTSGAYEQYF | TGTGCCAGCAGCGGATCCGGGACTAGCGGAGCCTACGAGCAGTACTTC
- | TRBJ1-1 | TRBD1 | TRBV11-2 | CASSETGRRTEAFF | TGTGCCAGCAGTGAGACAGGGAGACGAACTGAAGCTTTCTTT
- | TRBJ2-3 | - | TRBV6-6 | CASRGGLYPSDTQYF | TGTGCCAGCAGGGGTGGACTCTACCCCAGCGATACGCAGTATTTT
- | TRBJ2-6 | - | TRBV29-1 | CSVDQGRPFSGANVLTF | TGCAGCGTTGACCAGGGTAGGCCTTTCTCTGGGGCCAACGTCCTGACTTTC
- | TRBJ2-7 | TRBD2 | TRBV7-6 | CASSSSGRDEQYF | TGTGCCAGCAGTAGTAGCGGGAGGGACGAGCAGTACTTC
once | TRBJ2-1 | - | TRBV7-3 | CASSLSVGYGEGSGQFF | TGTGCCAGCAGCTTAAGTGTCGGATACGGAGAGGGTTCGGGGCAGTTCTTC
- | TRBJ1-4 | - | TRBV5-4 | CASSLATGATNEKLFF | TGTGCCAGCAGCTTGGCGACGGGGGCCACTAATGAAAAACTGTTTTTT
- | TRBJ2-3 | - | TRBV7-9 | CASSPWTVDTQYF | TGTGCCAGCAGCCCCTGGACGGTAGATACGCAGTATTTT
- | TRBJ2-7 | TRBD2 | TRBV30 | CAWSGTSGTYEQYF | TGTGCCTGGAGTGGGACTAGCGGGACCTACGAGCAGTACTTC
- | TRBJ2-2 | TRBD2 | TRBV7-8 | CASSPLAGETTGELFF | TGTGCCAGCAGCCCATTAGCGGGAGAGACCACCGGGGAGCTGTTTTTT
once | TRBJ2-3 | TRBD1 | TRBV9 | CASSVGGGQASTDTQYF | TGTGCCAGCAGCGTAGGAGGAGGACAGGCTAGCACAGATACGCAGTATTTT
- | TRBJ2-3 | - | TRBV9 | CASSEEPVAGYSTDTQYF | TGTGCCAGCAGCGAGGAGCCGGTGGCAGGCTATAGCACAGATACGCAGTATTTT
- | TRBJ2-7 | TRBD2 | TRBV11-2 | CASSLGRGAYEQYF | TGTGCCAGCAGCTTGGGGAGGGGAGCCTACGAGCAGTACTTC
- | TRBJ1-4 | - | TRBV27 | CASSLSASAFGEKLFF | TGTGCCAGCAGTTTATCCGCCTCGGCCTTTGGGGAAAAACTGTTTTTT
- | TRBJ1-2 | - | TRBV2 | CASSEAIRDGPNYGYTF | TGTGCCAGCAGTGAAGCGATAAGGGACGGTCCTAACTATGGCTACACCTTC
- | TRBJ2-5 | - | TRBV21-1 | CASSKEGLFQTQYF | TGTGCCAGCAGCAAAGAGGGACTATTCCAGACCCAGTACTTC
- | TRBJ1-5 | - | TRBV6-5 | CASSYSQYSNQPQHF | TGTGCCAGCAGTTATAGTCAGTATAGCAATCAGCCCCAGCATTTT
- | TRBJ1-1 | - | TRBV10-1 | CASNSGGTEAFF | TGCGCCAGCAATTCGGGGGGTACTGAAGCTTTCTTT
- | TRBJ2-7 | - | TRBV19 | CASSMDRYEQYF | TGTGCCAGTAGTATGGACAGATACGAGCAGTACTTC
few | TRBJ1-5 | - | TRBV30 | CAWSVGQVNQPQHF | TGTGCCTGGAGTGTAGGCCAGGTCAATCAGCCCCAGCATTTT
- | TRBJ1-5 | - | TRBV6-5 | CASSYLGQPQHF | TGTGCCAGCAGTTACTTGGGTCAGCCCCAGCATTTT
- | TRBJ2-5 | TRBD1 | TRBV9 | CASMRSGQGGTQYF | TGTGCCAGCATGCGTTCGGGACAGGGGGGGACCCAGTACTTC
- | TRBJ2-7 | - | TRBV6-1 | CASSEADPYEQYF | TGTGCCAGCAGTGAAGCGGACCCCTACGAGCAGTACTTC
- | TRBJ2-5 | - | TRBV9 | CASSWRGVGQETQYF | TGTGCCAGCAGCTGGCGTGGGGTTGGCCAAGAGACCCAGTACTTC
- | TRBJ2-1 | - | TRBV27 | CASSLNAGRNEQFF | TGTGCCAGCAGTTTAAACGCAGGGAGGAATGAGCAGTTCTTC
- | TRBJ2-2 | - | TRBV7-9 | CASSPGQNTGELFF | TGTGCCAGCAGCCCGGGACAAAACACCGGGGAGCTGTTTTTT
- | TRBJ2-7 | TRBD1 | TRBV28 | CASSGTGSRRYEQYF | TGTGCCAGCAGTGGGACAGGGTCTCGGAGGTACGAGCAGTACTTC
- | TRBJ2-7 | TRBD1 | TRBV5-6 | CASSSTGTEYEQYF | TGTGCCAGCAGCTCAACCGGGACAGAGTACGAGCAGTACTTC
- | TRBJ2-1 | TRBD1 | TRBV19 | CASSPGQGLDEQFF | TGTGCCAGTAGTCCCGGACAGGGTCTCGATGAGCAGTTCTTC
- | TRBJ1-5 | - | TRBV6-4 | CASSRSANQPQHF | TGTGCCAGCAGTCGTAGCGCCAATCAGCCCCAGCATTTT
- | TRBJ2-7 | - | TRBV11-1 | CASSSGRTRTYEQYF | TGTGCCAGCAGCTCCGGCCGAACCCGGACCTACGAGCAGTACTTC
- | TRBJ2-7 | TRBD2 | TRBV27 | CASNPISGTSGLGEYF | TGTGCCAGCAACCCTATCTCCGGGACTAGCGGGTTAGGCGAGTACTTC
- | TRBJ2-5 | - | TRBV7-3 | CASHRSRQETQYF | TGTGCCAGCCATCGCTCTCGCCAAGAGACCCAGTACTTC
- | TRBJ2-1 | - | TRBV10-3 | CAILTENEQFF | TGTGCCATCCTTACCGAAAATGAGCAGTTCTTC
- | TRBJ2-5 | TRBD1 | TRBV2 | CASCWTGRYETQYF | TGTGCCAGCTGCTGGACAGGGCGGTATGAGACCCAGTACTTC
- | TRBJ2-5 | - | TRBV28 | CASSLPPPGEGGTETQYF | TGTGCCAGCAGTTTACCCCCCCCCGGGGAGGGGGGAACAGAGACCCAGTACTTC
- | TRBJ2-7 | TRBD2 | TRBV7-9 | CASSPGTSGMSRYEQYF | TGTGCCAGCAGCCCTGGGACTAGCGGGATGAGCCGCTACGAGCAGTACTTC
- | TRBJ2-7 | - | TRBV6-5 | CASSNGVSYEQYF | TGTGCCAGCAGTAACGGGGTTTCCTACGAGCAGTACTTC
- | TRBJ1-1 | - | TRBV19 | CASSIGGEITTEAFF | TGTGCCAGTAGTATAGGGGGGGAGATTACCACTGAAGCTTTCTTT
- | TRBJ1-1 | - | TRBV30 | CAWTRMTEAFF | TGTGCCTGGACTCGAATGACTGAAGCTTTCTTT
- | TRBJ2-3 | - | TRBV20-1 | CSVPLWNTQYF | TGCAGTGTCCCCCTGTGGAATACGCAGTATTTT
- | TRBJ2-1 | - | TRBV7-3 | CASSPGGLGFGNEQFF | TGTGCCAGCAGCCCAGGGGGGCTCGGGTTTGGGAATGAGCAGTTCTTC
few | TRBJ1-2 | TRBD1 | TRBV5-6 | CASSSPRDSTPNYGYTF | TGTGCCAGCAGCTCCCCCCGGGACAGCACTCCTAACTATGGCTACACCTTC
- | TRBJ2-1 | - | TRBV6-5 | CASSNGLYNEQFF | TGTGCCAGCAGCAACGGCCTTTACAATGAGCAGTTCTTC
few | TRBJ2-5 | - | TRBV6-5 | CASRDSFQETQYF | TGTGCCAGCAGGGACAGCTTCCAAGAGACCCAGTACTTC
- | TRBJ2-7 | TRBD1 | TRBV7-9 | CASSRGDRGLSEQYF | TGTGCCAGCAGCCGCGGGGACAGGGGGCTTTCCGAGCAGTACTTC
few | TRBJ2-7 | - | TRBV6-6 | CASSSMKKQYF | TGTGCCAGCAGTTCCATGAAGAAGCAGTACTTC
- | TRBJ2-1 | TRBD2 | TRBV7-3 | CASSLGSTSGYNEQFF | TGTGCCAGCAGCTTAGGAAGTACTAGCGGATACAATGAGCAGTTCTTC
medium-sized | TRBJ1-4 | - | TRBV21-1 | CASSNWDRARNEKLFF | TGTGCCAGCAGCAATTGGGACAGGGCACGTAATGAAAAACTGTTTTTT
- | TRBJ2-1 | TRBD2 | TRBV27 | CASRTGTSGAVNEQFF | TGTGCCAGCAGAACCGGGACTAGCGGGGCGGTGAATGAGCAGTTCTTC
- | TRBJ1-4 | TRBD1 | TRBV28 | CASRQTGGGGKLFF | TGTGCCAGCAGGCAGACAGGGGGAGGGGGGAAACTGTTTTTT
- | TRBJ1-1 | - | TRBV19 | CASSITGNTEAFF | TGTGCCAGTAGTATTACGGGGAACACTGAAGCTTTCTTT